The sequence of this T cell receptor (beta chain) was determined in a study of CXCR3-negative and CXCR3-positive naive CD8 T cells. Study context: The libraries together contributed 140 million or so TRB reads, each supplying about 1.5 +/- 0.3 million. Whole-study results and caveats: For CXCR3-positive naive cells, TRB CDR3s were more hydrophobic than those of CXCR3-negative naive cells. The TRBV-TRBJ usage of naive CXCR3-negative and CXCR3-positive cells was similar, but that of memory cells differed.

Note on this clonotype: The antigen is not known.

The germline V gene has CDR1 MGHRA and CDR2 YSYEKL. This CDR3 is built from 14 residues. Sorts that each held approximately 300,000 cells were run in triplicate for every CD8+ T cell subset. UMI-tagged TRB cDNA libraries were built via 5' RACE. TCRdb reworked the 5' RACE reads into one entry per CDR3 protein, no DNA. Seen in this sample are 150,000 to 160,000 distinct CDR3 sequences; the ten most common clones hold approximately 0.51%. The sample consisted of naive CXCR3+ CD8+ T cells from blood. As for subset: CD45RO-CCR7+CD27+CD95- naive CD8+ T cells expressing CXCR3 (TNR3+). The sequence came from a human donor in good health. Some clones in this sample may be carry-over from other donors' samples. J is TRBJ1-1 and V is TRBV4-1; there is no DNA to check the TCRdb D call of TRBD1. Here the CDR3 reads CASSQGTFGTEAFF.